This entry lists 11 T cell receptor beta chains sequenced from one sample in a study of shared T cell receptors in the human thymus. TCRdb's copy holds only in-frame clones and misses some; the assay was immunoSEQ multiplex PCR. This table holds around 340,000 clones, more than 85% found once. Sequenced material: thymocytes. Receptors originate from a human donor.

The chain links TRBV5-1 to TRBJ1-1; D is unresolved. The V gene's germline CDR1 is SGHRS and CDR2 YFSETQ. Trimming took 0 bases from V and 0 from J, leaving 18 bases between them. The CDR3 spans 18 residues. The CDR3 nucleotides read TGCGCCAGCAGCTTGGTGGTCCTGGGGAGCAGGATGAACACTGAAGCTTTCTTT. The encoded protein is CASSLVVLGSRMNTEAFF.

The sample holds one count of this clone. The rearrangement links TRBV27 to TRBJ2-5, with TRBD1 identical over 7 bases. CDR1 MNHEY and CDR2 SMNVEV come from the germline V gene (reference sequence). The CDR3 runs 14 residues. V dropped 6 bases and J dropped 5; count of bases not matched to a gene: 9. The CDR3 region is CASSPTGDSETQYF. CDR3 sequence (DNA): TGTGCCAGCAGCCCAACAGGGGATTCCGAGACCCAGTACTTC.

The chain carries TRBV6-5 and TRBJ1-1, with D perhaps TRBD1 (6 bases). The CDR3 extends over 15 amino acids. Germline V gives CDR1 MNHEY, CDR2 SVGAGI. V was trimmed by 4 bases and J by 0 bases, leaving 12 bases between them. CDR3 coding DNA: TGTGCCAGCAGTTCCCGAGGGACAATGAACACTGAAGCTTTCTTT. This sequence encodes CASSSRGTMNTEAFF.

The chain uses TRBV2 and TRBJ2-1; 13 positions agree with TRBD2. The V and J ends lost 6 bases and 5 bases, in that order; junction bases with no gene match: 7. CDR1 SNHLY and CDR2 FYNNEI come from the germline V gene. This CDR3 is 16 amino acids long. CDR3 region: CASSRGGLAGNNEQFF. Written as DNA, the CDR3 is TGTGCCAGCAGCCGAGGGGGACTAGCGGGGAACAATGAGCAGTTCTTC.

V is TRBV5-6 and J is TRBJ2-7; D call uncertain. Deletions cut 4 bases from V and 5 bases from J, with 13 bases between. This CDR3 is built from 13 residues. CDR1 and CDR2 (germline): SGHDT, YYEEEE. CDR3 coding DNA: TGTGCCAGCAGCCCCGTTCTCGTCGACGAGCAGTACTTC. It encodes CASSPVLVDEQYF.

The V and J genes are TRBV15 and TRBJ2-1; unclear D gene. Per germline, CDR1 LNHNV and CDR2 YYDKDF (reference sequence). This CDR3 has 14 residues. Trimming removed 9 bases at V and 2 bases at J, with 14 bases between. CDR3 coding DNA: TGTGCCACAAATCTCGACGAGACCTACAATGAGCAGTTCTTC. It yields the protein CATNLDETYNEQFF.

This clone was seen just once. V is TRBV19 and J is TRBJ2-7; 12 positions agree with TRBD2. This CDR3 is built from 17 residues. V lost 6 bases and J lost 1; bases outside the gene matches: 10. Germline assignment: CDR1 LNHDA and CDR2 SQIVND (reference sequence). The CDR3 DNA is TGTGCCAGTAGCAACGGGACTAGCGGGTCGCAATCCTACGAGCAGTACTTC. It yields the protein CASSNGTSGSQSYEQYF.

CDR3 DNA sequence: TGTGCCAGCAGTAACACTACAACTAATGAAAAACTGTTTTTT. Translation: CASSNTTTNEKLFF. The J gene is TRBJ1-4, the V gene TRBV27; D gene ambiguous. This CDR3 contains 14 residues. Deletions cut 5 bases from V and 0 bases from J, with 7 bases between. CDR1 and CDR2 from the germline V gene are MNHEY and SMNVEV (reference sequence).

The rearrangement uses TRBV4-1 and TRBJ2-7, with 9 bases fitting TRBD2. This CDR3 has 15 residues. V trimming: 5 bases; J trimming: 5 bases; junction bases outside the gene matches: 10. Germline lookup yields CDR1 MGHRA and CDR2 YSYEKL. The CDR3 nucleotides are TGCGCCAGCAGCGACCAGGGCGGGAGGGCGAACGAGCAGTACTTC. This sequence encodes CASSDQGGRANEQYF.

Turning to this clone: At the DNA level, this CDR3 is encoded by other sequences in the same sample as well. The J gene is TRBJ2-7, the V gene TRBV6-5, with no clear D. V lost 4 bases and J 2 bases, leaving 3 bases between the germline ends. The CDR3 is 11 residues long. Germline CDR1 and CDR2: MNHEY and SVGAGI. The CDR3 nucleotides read TGTGCCAGCAGTTCCACCTACGAGCAGTACTTC. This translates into CASSSTYEQYF.

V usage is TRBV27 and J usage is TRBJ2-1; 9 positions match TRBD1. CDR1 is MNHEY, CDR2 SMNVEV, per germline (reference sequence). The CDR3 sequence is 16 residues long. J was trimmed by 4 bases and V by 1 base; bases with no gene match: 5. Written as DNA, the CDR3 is TGTGCCAGCAGTTTATTGCCCGGGACAGGGTACAATGAGCAGTTCTTC. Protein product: CASSLLPGTGYNEQFF.